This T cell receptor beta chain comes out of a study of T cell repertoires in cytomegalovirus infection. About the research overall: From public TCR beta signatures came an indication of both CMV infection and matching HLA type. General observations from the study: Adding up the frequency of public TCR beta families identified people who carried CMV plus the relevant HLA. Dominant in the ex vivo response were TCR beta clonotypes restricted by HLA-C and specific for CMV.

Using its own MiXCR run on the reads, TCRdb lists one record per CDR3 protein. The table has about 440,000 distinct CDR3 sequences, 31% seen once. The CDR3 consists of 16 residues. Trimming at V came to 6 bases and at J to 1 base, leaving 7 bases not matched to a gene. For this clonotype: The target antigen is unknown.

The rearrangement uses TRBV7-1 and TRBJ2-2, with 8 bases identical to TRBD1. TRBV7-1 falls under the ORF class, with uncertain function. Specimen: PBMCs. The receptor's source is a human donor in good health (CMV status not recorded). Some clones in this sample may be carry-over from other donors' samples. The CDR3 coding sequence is TGTGCCAGCAGAGGGACCGGGACAGGGAACACCGGGGAGCTGTTTTTT. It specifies CASRGTGTGNTGELFF.